This T cell receptor (beta chain) was documented in a study of beta chain features in type 1 diabetes. Germline CDR1 and CDR2: SGHRS and YFSETQ. This CDR3 has 13 residues. Trimming left V 6 bases short and J 1 base short, with 10 bases between. As concerns this clone: Its antigen is unidentified.

Expressed TCRB transcripts were sequenced because the entire RNA isolate underwent reverse transcription. Clones were read by immunoSEQ multiplex PCR, and TCRdb kept only the in-frame ones, dropping some. The repertoire holds 200,000 to 250,000 clones, with under 13% as singletons. Each donor gave one heparinised blood draw averaging about 110 mL. Markers CD45RO/CCR7/CD25/CD127/CD95/CD27 served to sort CD4+ naive, central memory, regulatory and stem cell-like memory cells. Study-level results: Relative to healthy donors, patients appeared to have naive, central memory and Treg TCRB repertoires that were more similar. Patients and controls would share equally any PCR tilt toward shorter templates.

The rearrangement links TRBV5-1 to TRBJ2-5; D is possibly TRBD1 (5 bases). The clonotype was recovered from a man younger than 30 in good health. Sample: central memory CD4+ T cells from blood. CDR3 protein: CASNAGIQETQYF. CDR3 coding DNA: TGCGCCAGCAATGCAGGGATCCAAGAGACCCAGTACTTC.